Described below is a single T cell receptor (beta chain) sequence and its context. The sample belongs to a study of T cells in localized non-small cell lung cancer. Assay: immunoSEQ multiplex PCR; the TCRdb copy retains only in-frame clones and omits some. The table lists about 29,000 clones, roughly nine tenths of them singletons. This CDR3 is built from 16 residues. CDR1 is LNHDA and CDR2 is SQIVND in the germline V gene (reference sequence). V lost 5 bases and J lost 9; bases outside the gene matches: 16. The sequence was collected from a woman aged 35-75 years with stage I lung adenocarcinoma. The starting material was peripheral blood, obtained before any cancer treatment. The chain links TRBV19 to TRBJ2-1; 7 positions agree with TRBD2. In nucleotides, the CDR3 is TGTGCCAGTAGTCTTACAGCGGGACCGGGGCGTGTTGAGCAGTTCTTC. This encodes CASSLTAGPGRVEQFF.